The clone carrying this TCR beta chain appeared many times. Germline V gene lookup returns CDR1 LNHDA and CDR2 SQIVND (reference sequence). V lost 10 bases to trimming and J lost 7 bases; unmatched junction nucleotides: 6. The CDR3 totals 13 residues. This sample is part of a study of prognosis after radiotherapy for stage I lung cancer. Genomic DNA was the source, and TCR beta CDR3 was amplified from it by two-round multiplex PCR. With primers specific to each TRBV and TRBJ gene, the first-round PCR was performed. TCRdb processed the multiplex PCR reads anew with MiXCR; each CDR3 protein has one entry. The sample has approximately 35,000 distinct CDR3 sequences, less than 40% seen once.

The chain has TRBV19 and TRBJ2-2, with 10 bases identical to TRBD2. The clonotype was recovered from a donor of 50 years or more with non-small cell lung cancer. The sequences come from PBMCs, collected before or after stereotactic body radiation therapy (not recorded which). The CDR3 region has the DNA TGTGCCACAACAAGCGGGAGGGGCGGGGAGCTGTTTTTT. Amino acids: CATTSGRGGELFF.